This T cell receptor (beta chain) was sequenced for a study of human T cells and chemical hapten exposure. Study in general: Donors were sensitized with 2% DPC on the upper inner arm.

Sample time point: patch test 1, 2 weeks after DPC sensitization. As for treatment: therapeutic diphenylcyclopropenone sensitization with weekly scalp DPC. Total RNA was isolated from whole blood that had not been fractionated. Points from the study as a whole: Compared to controls, expanded TCRs made significantly more large clusters of similar CDR3s. The study found that DPC sensitization did not change TCRs above 1 in 1000 frequency.

This clonotype came up a few times. Its antigen is as yet unknown. MiXCR was run by TCRdb on the RACE reads, yielding one entry per CDR3 protein. The repertoire holds around 100,000 distinct CDR3 sequences, with about 11% as singletons. In germline, CDR1 is MNHEY, CDR2 SVGEGT. The CDR3 extends over 16 amino acids. The V and J ends lost 2 bases and 0 bases respectively, with 14 bases between them. V is TRBV6-2 or TRBV6-3 and J is TRBJ2-7, with D perhaps matching TRBD1 (5 bases). This clonotype was obtained from a woman aged 40 to 50 with alopecia areata. Some clones in this sample may be carry-over from other donors' samples. Sequencing was performed on whole blood, taken in connection with sensitization to the hapten diphenylcyclopropenone (DPC). CDR3 sequence: CASSYNTDTHSYEQYF. CDR3 sequence (DNA): TGTGCCAGCAGTTACAACACGGACACACACTCCTACGAGCAGTACTTC.